This entry features one T cell receptor (beta chain) sequence. The antigen is unknown. This sample stems from a study of cytomegalovirus exposure and HLA in healthy donors. Across the whole study: The use of the same platform for the 100 to 150 validation repertoires and the 650 to 850 first-cohort repertoires was reported by a later analysis.

Germline V gene lookup returns CDR1 MNHEY and CDR2 SVGAGI. V was clipped by 3 bases and J by 6 bases; unmatched bases: 9. The CDR3 is 16 residues long. Measured with immunoSEQ multiplex PCR; TCRdb has only the in-frame clones, and not every one. The data hold approximately 70,000 clones, with 94% observed a single time. Overall study findings and caveats: Rarity marked most TCR sequences, yet some public TCRs occurred in many donors.

The chain carries TRBV6-5 and TRBJ2-2; 8 bases align to TRBD2. This receptor was taken from a woman younger than 35 in good health and CMV-seronegative. Sequenced input: PBMCs. The CDR3 spells CASSYFMVAGSGELFF. The CDR3 DNA reads as TGTGCCAGCAGTTATTTCATGGTAGCGGGGTCCGGGGAGCTGTTTTTT.